The 17 T cell receptor beta chains in this list originate from one sample, sequenced in a study of blood T cell repertoires in COVID-19. The protocol was immunoSEQ multiplex PCR, while the TCRdb copy is restricted to in-frame clones and leaves out a portion. The data contain approximately 200,000 clones, less than 85% of them singletons. The sequenced sample was PBMCs or T cells enriched from blood (not recorded which). The receptors originated from a man between 40 and 49 years old who had recovered from COVID-19.

The V and J genes are TRBV27 and TRBJ2-5; a possible D gene is TRBD2 (5 bases). Germline V gene data show CDR1 as MNHEY and CDR2 as SMNVEV (reference sequence). The V end lost 4 bases, the J end lost 4 bases, and 13 bases lay between the germline ends. The CDR3 has 14 amino acids. CDR3 coding DNA: TGTGCCAGCAGTTCGCTATCGGGGTTAGAGACCCAGTACTTC. Translated, it gives CASSSLSGLETQYF.

The chain combines TRBV6-2 or TRBV6-3 with TRBJ2-3; D is perhaps TRBD2 (7 bases). CDR3 size: 16 residues. V was shortened by 0 bases and J by 4 bases, with 14 bases between the two germline ends. The germline V gene encodes CDR1 MNHEY and CDR2 SVGEGT. The CDR3 reads CASSYSGGRSADTQYF. CDR3 DNA: TGTGCCAGCAGTTACTCGGGGGGGCGTTCAGCAGATACGCAGTATTTT.

The V gene is TRBV6-1, the J gene TRBJ2-2; possibly TRBD1 for D (6 bases). CDR1 is MNHNS and CDR2 is SASEGT in the germline V gene. V dropped 2 bases and J dropped 7 bases, with 14 bases sitting between them. This CDR3 has 15 amino acids. CDR3 in DNA: TGTGCCAGCAGTGAATATAGGACAGACGGCGGGGAGCTGTTTTTT. Translating it yields CASSEYRTDGGELFF.

The rearrangement joins TRBV19 to TRBJ1-4; D remains unclear. Deletions cut 8 bases from V and 3 bases from J, with 7 bases between. The CDR3 sequence is 12 residues long. The germline gives CDR1 LNHDA, CDR2 SQIVND (reference sequence). The CDR3 DNA is TGTGCCAGTGAGGCCGCTAATGAAAAACTGTTTTTT. Translated: CASEAANEKLFF.

The rearrangement uses TRBV5-1 and TRBJ1-6, with 9 bases lining up with TRBD1. CDR3 length: 14 amino acids. CDR1 and CDR2 (germline): SGHRS, YFSETQ. With 4 bases clipped from V and 9 bases from J, the junction kept 5 bases outside the gene matches. CDR3 protein: CASSIQGAGSPLHF. CDR3 DNA sequence: TGCGCCAGCAGCATACAGGGGGCCGGTTCACCCCTCCACTTT.

V gene TRBV27 combines with J gene TRBJ2-4, with D perhaps matching TRBD1 (6 bases). This CDR3 comprises 13 residues. V was pared by 6 bases and J by 9 bases, with 15 bases between. Germline V lookup: CDR1 MNHEY, CDR2 SMNVEV (reference sequence). CDR3 loop: CASSPGVGGIQYF. The DNA for the CDR3 is TGTGCCAGCAGCCCAGGGGTCGGCGGCATTCAGTACTTC.

This clone has a handful of counts. The chain carries TRBV5-1 and TRBJ1-2, with TRBD1 matching 9 bases. Per germline, CDR1 SGHRS and CDR2 YFSETQ. This CDR3 region has 16 residues. Germline trimming cut 4 bases from V and 4 bases from J; bases unmatched to any gene: 11. CDR3 in amino acids: CASSTSLDRGVYGYTF. The CDR3 DNA is TGCGCCAGCAGCACTTCCCTGGACAGGGGTGTCTATGGCTACACCTTC.

The genes are TRBV7-9 and TRBJ2-7, with TRBD1 as a possible D gene (6 bases). The CDR3 covers 14 residues. V was trimmed by 1 base and J by 3 bases, leaving 10 bases between them. Per the germline V gene, CDR1 is SEHNR and CDR2 is FQNEAQ (reference sequence). The CDR3 DNA follows: TGTGCCAGCAGCTTAGGGCAGGGGCTCTACGAGCAGTACTTC. Translated, it gives CASSLGQGLYEQYF.

In its sample, this clone was seen a few times. V is TRBV6-5 and J is TRBJ1-1; a weak D match, TRBD1 (6 bases). CDR3 length equals 13 residues. From germline, CDR1 is MNHEY and CDR2 SVGAGI. The ends were cut back, 6 bases at V and 6 bases at J, with 14 bases in the middle. CDR3 in amino acids: CASRVTGKAEAFF. CDR3 in DNA: TGTGCCAGCAGGGTAACAGGGAAGGCTGAAGCTTTCTTT.

The chain uses TRBV28 and TRBJ1-3; maybe TRBD1 (6 bases). From germline, CDR1 is MDHEN and CDR2 SYDVKM. The V end was cut by 4 bases, the J end by 2 bases, with 9 bases between. The length of the CDR3 is 14 residues. CDR3 DNA: TGTGCCAGCAGTTCATACAGGGCTGGAAACACCATATATTTT. It is translated as CASSSYRAGNTIYF.

The rearrangement uses TRBV29-1 and TRBJ2-6; 8 positions match TRBD2. V dropped 4 bases and J dropped 2; count of bases not matched to a gene: 1. The CDR3 is 14 residues long. Germline loops: CDR1 SQVTM, CDR2 ANQGSEA. Here the CDR3 reads CSVGSGAGANVLTF. The CDR3 region has the DNA TGCAGCGTTGGTAGCGGGGCTGGGGCCAACGTCCTGACTTTC. The variable domain in full, completed from reference TRBV29-1 and TRBJ2-6, reads SAVISQKPSRDICQRGTSLTIQCQVDSQVTMMFWYRQQPGQSLTLIATANQGSEATYESGFVIDKFPISRPNLTFSTLTVSNMSPEDSSIYLCSVGSGAGANVLTFGAGSRLTVL.

The chain has TRBV28 and TRBJ2-7, with D perhaps TRBD2 (5 bases). Trimming pared 2 bases from V and 0 bases from J, leaving 14 bases between. This CDR3 contains 16 residues. Germline V gene sequence: CDR1 MDHEN, CDR2 SYDVKM. DNA for the CDR3: TGTGCCAGCAGTTTAGGGAGTACCAGGAGCTCCTACGAGCAGTACTTC. Its translation: CASSLGSTRSSYEQYF.

V is TRBV4-2 and J is TRBJ2-5, with 7 bases identical to TRBD2. V gave up 0 bases and J gave up 7 bases; unmatched junction bases: 11. Germline V CDR1 and CDR2: LGHNA, YNFKEQ. The CDR3 is made up of 16 amino acids. The CDR3, as DNA: TGTGCCAGCAGCCAAGATTGGCGGACTAGTGGTGGGACCCAGTACTTC. It codes for CASSQDWRTSGGTQYF.

V gene TRBV4-3 combines with J gene TRBJ1-4, with 7 bases that match TRBD1. Germline V gene lookup returns CDR1 LGHNA and CDR2 YSLEER. Trimming at V came to 3 bases and at J to 6 bases, leaving 7 bases not matched to a gene. This CDR3 spans 15 amino acids. The CDR3 reads CASSQDLTGHEKLFF. As DNA, the CDR3 is TGCGCCAGCAGCCAGGATTTGACAGGGCATGAAAAACTGTTTTTT.

This chain links TRBV19 with TRBJ2-5; 7 nucleotides align to TRBD2. The CDR3 has 15 amino acids. Germline CDR1 and CDR2: LNHDA and SQIVND (reference sequence). The ends lost 3 bases at V and 0 bases at J; junction bases unmatched: 4. For the CDR3, the DNA is TGTGCCAGTAGTATTCTGAGCGGGAACCAAGAGACCCAGTACTTC. It specifies CASSILSGNQETQYF. Based on the CDR3 plus reference TRBV19 and TRBJ2-5, the full variable domain is DGGITQSPKYLFRKEGQNVTLSCEQNLNHDAMYWYRQDPGQGLRLIYYSQIVNDFQKGDIAEGYSVSREKKESFPLTVTSAQKNPTAFYLCASSILSGNQETQYFGPGTRLLVL.

This chain links TRBV9 with TRBJ2-7, with 8 bases that match TRBD2. This CDR3 comprises 15 residues. The germline gives CDR1 SGDLS, CDR2 YYNGEE. The junction had 2 bases not matched to a gene; V was cut back by 0 bases and J by 0 bases. CDR3 nucleotides: TGTGCCAGCAGCGTAGAACTAGCGGCCTCCTACGAGCAGTACTTC. Amino acids: CASSVELAASYEQYF.

V usage is TRBV7-3 and J usage is TRBJ2-2, with 12 bases matching TRBD1. J was trimmed by 4 bases and V by 2 bases; bases with no gene match: 5. The CDR3 consists of 17 residues. The V gene's germline CDR1 is SGHTA and CDR2 FQGTGA. The CDR3 DNA sequence: TGTGCCAGCAGCTTAGAAGGGACAGGGGGCGGCACCGGGGAGCTGTTTTTT. Amino acid sequence: CASSLEGTGGGTGELFF.